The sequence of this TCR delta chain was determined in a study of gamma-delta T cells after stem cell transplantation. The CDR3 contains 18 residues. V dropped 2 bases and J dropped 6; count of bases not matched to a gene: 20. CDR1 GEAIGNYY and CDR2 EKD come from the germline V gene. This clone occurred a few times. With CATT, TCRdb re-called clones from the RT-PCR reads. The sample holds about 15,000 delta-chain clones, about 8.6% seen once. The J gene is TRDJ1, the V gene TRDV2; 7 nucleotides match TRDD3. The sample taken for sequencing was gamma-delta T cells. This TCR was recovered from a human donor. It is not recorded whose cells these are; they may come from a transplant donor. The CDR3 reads CACDRGVDTLSYPYKLIF. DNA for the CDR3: TGTGCCTGTGACAGAGGGGTGGATACGCTATCTTACCCCTATAAACTCATCTTT.